A selection of T cell receptor beta chains follows, all from one sample in a study of OX40 agonist ivuxolimab in advanced cancers. Sequencing used immunoSEQ multiplex PCR; TCRdb keeps in-frame clones, though not all of them. The sample lists 55,000 to 65,000 clones; approximately 91% were seen once. Material: CD4+ or CD8+ T cells sorted from blood, obtained in a trial of the OX40 agonist ivuxolimab. These receptors originate from an adult with an advanced solid tumor such as melanoma, head and neck, liver or kidney cancer. Each CDR3 is given with its conserved first and last residue. The D gene is left open where the match is weak. Size is stated for part of the rows, as once, few or many counts, or as a class when the clone is expanded.

v_gene	d_gene	len	abundance	j_gene	CDR3nt	CDR3aa
TRBV5-8	NA	14	NA	TRBJ2-3	TGTGCCAGCAGCTTGGTTCAGGGTACAGATACGCAGTATTTT	CASSLVQGTDTQYF
TRBV6-5	NA	15	NA	TRBJ1-1	TGTGCCAGCAGGTTCGGGACGGGAATGAACACTGAAGCTTTCTTT	CASRFGTGMNTEAFF
TRBV6-5	NA	16	NA	TRBJ1-3	TGTGCCAGCAGTTACGGAACAGGGTTCTCTGGAAACACCATATATTTT	CASSYGTGFSGNTIYF
TRBV11-2	TRBD2	16	NA	TRBJ2-5	TGTGCCAGCAGCTTAGTGGCGCGGGGGGGCGAAGAGACCCAGTACTTC	CASSLVARGGEETQYF
TRBV10-3	NA	14	NA	TRBJ2-1	TGTGCCATCAGTGAGTTGGGGGACCTCAATGAGCAGTTCTTC	CAISELGDLNEQFF
TRBV11-2	NA	13	NA	TRBJ1-1	TGTGCCAGCAGCTTAGGGGGAAGGACTGAAGCTTTCTTT	CASSLGGRTEAFF
TRBV7-3	NA	16	NA	TRBJ2-2	TGTGCCAGCAGCTTACCCGGGACACAGAACACCGGGGAGCTGTTTTTT	CASSLPGTQNTGELFF
TRBV7-9	TRBD1	15	NA	TRBJ1-1	TGTGCCAGCAGCTTGAGTGCAGGGGGGAACACTGAAGCTTTCTTT	CASSLSAGGNTEAFF
TRBV4-2	NA	12	once	TRBJ2-7	TGTGCCAGCAGCCAAGGGCCCAACGAGCAGTACTTC	CASSQGPNEQYF
TRBV27	NA	12	NA	TRBJ2-1	TGTGCCAGCACCGATCCGAGCAATGAGCAGTTCTTC	CASTDPSNEQFF
TRBV27	TRBD1	17	NA	TRBJ2-1	TGTGCCAGCAGTTTAGAACAGGGGGTTTCTCCCTACAATGAGCAGTTCTTC	CASSLEQGVSPYNEQFF
TRBV11-2	NA	12	NA	TRBJ1-2	TGTGCCAGCAGCTTAGTACAAGGGGCCTACACCTTC	CASSLVQGAYTF
TRBV28	NA	14	NA	TRBJ1-1	TGTGCCAGCACCCTCCCGGGGGACGACACTGAAGCTTTCTTT	CASTLPGDDTEAFF
TRBV27	NA	17	NA	TRBJ2-4	TGTGCCAGCAGTTCCCACAGGGGAATTAGGGGGGAAAACATTCAGTACTTC	CASSSHRGIRGENIQYF
TRBV7-9	NA	16	NA	TRBJ1-4	TGTGCCAGCAGCTTAGGAGGGCTAGTGGCTAATGAAAAACTGTTTTTT	CASSLGGLVANEKLFF
TRBV27	TRBD1	15	NA	TRBJ1-4	TGTGCCAGCAGTCCCCGGGACAGGAGTAATGAAAAACTGTTTTTT	CASSPRDRSNEKLFF
TRBV6-4	NA	13	NA	TRBJ2-3	TGTGCCAGCAGTGGACAGCCCACAGATACGCAGTATTTT	CASSGQPTDTQYF
TRBV6-5	NA	13	NA	TRBJ2-7	TGTGCCAGCAGTTACGCGGATTCCTACGAGCAGTACTTC	CASSYADSYEQYF
TRBV25-1	NA	18	NA	TRBJ1-3	TGTGCCAGCAGTGGAGAAGGGGCGGACCTAAGCTCTGGAAACACCATATATTTT	CASSGEGADLSSGNTIYF
TRBV11-2	TRBD2	18	NA	TRBJ2-1	TGTGCCAGCAGCTTAGAGGGCGGCCTAGCGGGGGCGGGTGATGAGCAGTTCTTC	CASSLEGGLAGAGDEQFF
TRBV7-3	TRBD1	19	NA	TRBJ1-1	TGTGCCAGCAGCTTAATCGGGGCACCGGGACAGGGGATGGGAACTGAAGCTTTCTTT	CASSLIGAPGQGMGTEAFF
TRBV21-1	NA	15	NA	TRBJ2-7	TGTGCCAGCAGCAATGTGCCAGAAAGTTCCTACGAGCAGTACTTC	CASSNVPESSYEQYF
TRBV11-2	NA	16	NA	TRBJ2-1	TGTGCCAGCAGTTACGGTTTTGCCAGCTCCTACAATGAGCAGTTCTTC	CASSYGFASSYNEQFF
TRBV13	TRBD1	15	NA	TRBJ1-2	TGTGCCAGCAGCTCCCAGGGGGGGTACTACTATGGCTACACCTTC	CASSSQGGYYYGYTF
TRBV15	TRBD2	15	once	TRBJ2-5	TGTGCCACCAGCAGGGGACTAGCGGGGGAAGAGACCCAGTACTTC	CATSRGLAGEETQYF
TRBV4-1	NA	15	NA	TRBJ1-3	TGCGCCAGCAGCCAAAGCAGTAGCTCTGGAAACACCATATATTTT	CASSQSSSSGNTIYF
TRBV11-2	NA	13	NA	TRBJ2-7	TGTGCCAGCAGCGAGGGACCGAACTACGAGCAGTACTTC	CASSEGPNYEQYF